The 8 T cell receptor beta chains in this list originate from one sample, sequenced in a study of CD4+ T cells in melanoma. Clones were read by immunoSEQ multiplex PCR, and TCRdb kept only the in-frame ones, dropping some. This table has 110,000 to 150,000 clones, 80% to 95% appearing once. These receptors were collected from a human donor with melanoma.

This sequence joins TRBV21-1 and TRBJ1-2. TRBV21-1 represents a pseudogene. The CDR3 has 15 residues. The CDR3 loop reads CASSKYSVGNYGYTF. The CDR3, as DNA: TGTGCCAGCAGCAAATACTCCGTAGGTAACTATGGCTACACCTTC.

J is TRBJ2-7 and V is TRBV11-2, with 10 bases aligning to TRBD1. V dropped 5 bases and J dropped 1; count of bases not matched to a gene: 14. Germline loops: CDR1 SGHAT, CDR2 FQNNGV. The length of the CDR3 is 18 residues. Here the CDR3 reads CASSPIRDRGKESYEQYF. Here the CDR3 DNA reads TGTGCCAGCAGCCCAATCCGGGACAGGGGTAAAGAGTCCTACGAGCAGTACTTC.

This clone was seen just once. CDR3 DNA: TGTGCCAGCTCACCCCAGGACAGTTACTACAATGAGCAGTTCTTC. Its protein is CASSPQDSYYNEQFF. The chain employs TRBV18 and TRBJ2-1; TRBD1 might be the D (6 bases). Germline assignment: CDR1 KGHSH and CDR2 LQKENI. With 3 bases removed from V and 3 bases from J, the gap between germline ends came to 12 bases. This CDR3 has 15 amino acids.

The J gene is TRBJ1-5, the V gene TRBV18; D is unclear. V lost 6 bases and J lost 5, with 11 bases in between. The CDR3 contains 13 residues. Germline V lookup: CDR1 KGHSH, CDR2 LQKENI. CDR3 in amino acids: CASSGSPDQPQHF. CDR3 sequence (DNA): TGTGCCAGCTCTGGGTCCCCGGATCAGCCCCAGCATTTT.

The rearrangement uses TRBV19 and TRBJ1-5, with D tentatively TRBD1 (5 bases). Trimming removed 2 bases at V and 6 bases at J, with 17 bases between. The CDR3 length is 16 residues. The germline gives CDR1 LNHDA, CDR2 SQIVND (reference sequence). The CDR3 DNA follows: TGTGCCAGTAGTATATCACGCAGGGCAGGAATTCAGCCCCAGCATTTT. Its translation: CASSISRRAGIQPQHF.

The V call is TRBV30, the J call TRBJ2-3; tentatively, D is TRBD1 (6 bases). There are 13 residues in the CDR3. V gave up 3 bases and J gave up 6 bases, with 13 bases separating them. Germline CDR1 is GTSNPN and CDR2 is SVGIG (reference sequence). This CDR3 is CAWSLGGSDTQYF. CDR3 sequence (DNA): TGTGCCTGGAGCTTAGGGGGTTCCGATACGCAGTATTTT.

The chain has TRBV2 and TRBJ2-2; TRBD1 matches 7 bases. J was trimmed by 4 bases and V by 8 bases; bases with no gene match: 4. The germline gives CDR1 SNHLY, CDR2 FYNNEI. There are 13 residues in the CDR3. The CDR3 loop reads CASGGQRTGELFF. CDR3 DNA: TGTGCCAGCGGGGGACAGCGCACCGGGGAGCTGTTTTTT.

This clone was seen only a few times. The chain couples TRBV7-9 to TRBJ1-1; D gene uncertain. This CDR3 comprises 15 residues. CDR1 SEHNR and CDR2 FQNEAQ come from the germline V gene (reference sequence). Trimming took off 5 bases at V and 6 bases at J, with 19 bases between the two ends. In DNA, the CDR3 is TGTGCCAGCAGCAATCCTGACACCTTAGGTCCTGAAGCTTTCTTT. Its protein is CASSNPDTLGPEAFF.